The T cell receptor beta chain described here comes from a study of T-cell memory formation after mild COVID-19. Ten or more counts support this clonotype. Germline V gene sequence: CDR1 SGHTA, CDR2 FQGNSA. This CDR3 contains 17 residues. J gave up 0 bases and V 2 bases, and 6 bases lay outside the gene matches. From the 5' RACE reads, TCRdb called clonotypes with MiXCR, one entry per CDR3 protein. The sample holds roughly 220,000 distinct CDR3 sequences, 9.5% to 10% seen once. The chain links TRBV7-2 to TRBJ2-2, with 7 bases lining up with TRBD2. The sequencing input was PBMCs or a T cell subset sorted from them (not recorded which). The receptor comes from a man between 18 and 35 years old who had mild COVID-19 (a few samples of this study predate the infection). Cell type and time point are not known. The CDR3 nucleotides are TGTGCCAGCAGCTTATGGGCGGGGGTTCCGAACACCGGGGAGCTGTTTTTT. Its translation is CASSLWAGVPNTGELFF.